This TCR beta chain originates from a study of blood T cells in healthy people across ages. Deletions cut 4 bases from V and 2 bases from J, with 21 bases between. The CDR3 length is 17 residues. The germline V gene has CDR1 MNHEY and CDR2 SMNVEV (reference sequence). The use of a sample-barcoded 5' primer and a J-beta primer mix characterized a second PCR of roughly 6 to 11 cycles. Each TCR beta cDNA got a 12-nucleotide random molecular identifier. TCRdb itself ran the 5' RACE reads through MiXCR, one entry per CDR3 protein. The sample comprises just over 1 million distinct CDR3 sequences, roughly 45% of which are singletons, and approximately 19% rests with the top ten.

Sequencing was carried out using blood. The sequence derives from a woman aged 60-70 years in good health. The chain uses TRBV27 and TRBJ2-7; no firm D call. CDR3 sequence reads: CASSSGGVAVAPYEQYF. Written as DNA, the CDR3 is TGTGCCAGCAGTTCCGGCGGAGTTGCAGTAGCCCCCTACGAGCAGTACTTC.